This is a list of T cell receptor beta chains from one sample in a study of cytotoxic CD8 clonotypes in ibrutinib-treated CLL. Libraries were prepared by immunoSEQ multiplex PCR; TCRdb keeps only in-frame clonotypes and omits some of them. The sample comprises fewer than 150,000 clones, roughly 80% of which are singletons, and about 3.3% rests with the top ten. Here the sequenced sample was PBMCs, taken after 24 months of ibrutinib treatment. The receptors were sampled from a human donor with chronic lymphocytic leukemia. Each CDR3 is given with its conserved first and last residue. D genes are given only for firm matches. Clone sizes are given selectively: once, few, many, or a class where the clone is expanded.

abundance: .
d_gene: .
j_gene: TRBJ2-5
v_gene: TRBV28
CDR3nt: TGTGCCAGCAGTACGGAGACCCAGTACTTC
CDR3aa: CASSTETQYF

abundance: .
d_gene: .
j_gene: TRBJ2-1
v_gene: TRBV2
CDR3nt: TGTGCCAGCAGGGTTACAGGGAGGAATGAGCAGTTCTTC
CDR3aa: CASRVTGRNEQFF

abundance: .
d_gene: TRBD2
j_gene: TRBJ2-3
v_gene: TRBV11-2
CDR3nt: TGTGCCAGCAGCTTAGGCCGGGGGGGACCCACAGATACGCAGTATTTT
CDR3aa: CASSLGRGGPTDTQYF

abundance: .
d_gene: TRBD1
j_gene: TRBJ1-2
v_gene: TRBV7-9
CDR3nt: TGTGCCAGCAGCTTAGTGACAGGGGGCTTCTATGGCTACACCTTC
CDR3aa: CASSLVTGGFYGYTF

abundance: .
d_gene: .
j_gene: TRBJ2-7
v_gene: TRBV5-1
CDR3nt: TGCGCCAGCAGCCGCACTACAGGGAGCTACGAGCAGTACTTC
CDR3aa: CASSRTTGSYEQYF

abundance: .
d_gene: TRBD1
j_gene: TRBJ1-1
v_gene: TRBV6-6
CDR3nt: TGTGCCAGCAAACTAAGTGGGGCAGGGGGCTGGACTGAAGCTTTCTTT
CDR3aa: CASKLSGAGGWTEAFF

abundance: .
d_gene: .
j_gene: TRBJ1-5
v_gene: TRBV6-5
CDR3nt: TGTGCCAGCAGACCAGGGTTCAATAGCAATCAGCCCCAGCATTTT
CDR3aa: CASRPGFNSNQPQHF

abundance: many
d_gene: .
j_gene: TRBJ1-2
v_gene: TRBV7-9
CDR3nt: TGTGCCAGCAGTGGGGGCGAGGCGTATGGCTACACCTTC
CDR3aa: CASSGGEAYGYTF

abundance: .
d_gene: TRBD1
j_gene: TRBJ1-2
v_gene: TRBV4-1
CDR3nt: TGCGCCAGCAGCCCTCGGGACAGGCTATACGGCTACACCTTC
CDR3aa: CASSPRDRLYGYTF

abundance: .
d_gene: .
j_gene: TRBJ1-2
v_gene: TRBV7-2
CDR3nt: TGTGCCAGCAGCTTTGAGACAGGCAACTATGGCTACACCTTC
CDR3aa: CASSFETGNYGYTF

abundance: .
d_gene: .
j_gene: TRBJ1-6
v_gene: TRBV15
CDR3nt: TGTGCCACCAGCGGTAAGGGGAGCTCCTATAATTCACCCCTCCACTTT
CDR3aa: CATSGKGSSYNSPLHF

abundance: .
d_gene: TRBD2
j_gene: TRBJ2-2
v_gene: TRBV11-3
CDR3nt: TGTGCCAGCAGCTTAGCTGGCGGGGGCGGGGAGCTGTTTTTT
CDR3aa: CASSLAGGGGELFF

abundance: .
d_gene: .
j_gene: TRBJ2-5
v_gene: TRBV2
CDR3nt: TGTGCCAGTCGACGGGGGGCTGAAGAGACCCAGTACTTC
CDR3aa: CASRRGAEETQYF

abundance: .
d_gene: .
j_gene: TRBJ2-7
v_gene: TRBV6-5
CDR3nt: TGTGCCAGCAGTTACTCGAATTGGGAAGATTCAGGAGAGCAGTACTTC
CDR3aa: CASSYSNWEDSGEQYF

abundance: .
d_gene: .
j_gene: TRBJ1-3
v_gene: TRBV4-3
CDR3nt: TGCGCCAGCAGCCAGAGCGGGACGGGGTCTGGAAACACCATATATTTT
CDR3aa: CASSQSGTGSGNTIYF

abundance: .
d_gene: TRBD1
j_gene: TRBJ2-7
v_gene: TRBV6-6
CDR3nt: TGTGCCAGCAGTTACAGCCAGGGGGCCCCTTACGAGCAGTACTTC
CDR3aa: CASSYSQGAPYEQYF

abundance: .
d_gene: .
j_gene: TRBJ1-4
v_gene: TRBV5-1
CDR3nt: TGCGCCAGCAGCTTGGATGGAGTAGGGGCAAAACTGTTTTTT
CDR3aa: CASSLDGVGAKLFF

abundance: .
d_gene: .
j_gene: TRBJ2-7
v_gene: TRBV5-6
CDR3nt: TGTGCCAGCAGCTTGGCTCAGGGACGCTACGAGCAGTACTTC
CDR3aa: CASSLAQGRYEQYF

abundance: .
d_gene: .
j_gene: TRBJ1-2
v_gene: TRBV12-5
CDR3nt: TGTGCTAGTGGTTTGGATCAGGGATTAGGCGGCTACACCTTC
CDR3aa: CASGLDQGLGGYTF

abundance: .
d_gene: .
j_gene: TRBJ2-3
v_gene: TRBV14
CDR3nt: TGTGCCAGCAGCCAAGATAGTGGAGGGGGCCCAGATACGCAGTATTTT
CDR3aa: CASSQDSGGGPDTQYF

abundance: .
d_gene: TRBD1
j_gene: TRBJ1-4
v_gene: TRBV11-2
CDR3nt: TGTGCCAGCAGCCCGGGACAGGGAAATGAAAAACTGTTTTTT
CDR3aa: CASSPGQGNEKLFF

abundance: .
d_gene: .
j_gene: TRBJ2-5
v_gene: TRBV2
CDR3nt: TGTGCCAGCAGCTCCACCCGGGAGACCCAGTACTTC
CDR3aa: CASSSTRETQYF

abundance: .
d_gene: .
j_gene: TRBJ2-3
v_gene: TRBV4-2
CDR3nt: TGTGCCAGCAGCCAAGATCCTACCACCCCGACCACAGATACGCAGTATTTT
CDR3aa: CASSQDPTTPTTDTQYF

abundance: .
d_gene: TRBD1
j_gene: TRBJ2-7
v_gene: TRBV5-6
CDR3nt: TGTGCCAGCGGGGGGACAGGGGACTACGAGCAGTACTTC
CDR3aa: CASGGTGDYEQYF

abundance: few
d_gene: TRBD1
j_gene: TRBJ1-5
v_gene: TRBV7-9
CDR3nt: TGTGCCAGCAGCCCCGGGTTCGAAGGGACAGGTAATCAGCCCCAGCATTTT
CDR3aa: CASSPGFEGTGNQPQHF

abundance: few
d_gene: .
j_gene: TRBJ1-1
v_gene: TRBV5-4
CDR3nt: TGTGCCAGCAGCTTGGCCGGGCCAGAGAAAGCTTTCTTT
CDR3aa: CASSLAGPEKAFF

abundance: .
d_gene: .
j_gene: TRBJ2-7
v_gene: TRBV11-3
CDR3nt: TGTGCCAGCAGCCGAATCCACCGGAGCTCCTACGAGCAGTACTTC
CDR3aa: CASSRIHRSSYEQYF

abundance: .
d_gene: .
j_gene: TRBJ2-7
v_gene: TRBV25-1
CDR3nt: TGTGCCACTTATGGGCCGACAGAAACTACCTACGAGCAGTACTTC
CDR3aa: CATYGPTETTYEQYF

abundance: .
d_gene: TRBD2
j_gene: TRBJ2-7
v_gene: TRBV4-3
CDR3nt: TGCGCCAGCAGCCAAGTAGCGGGGGGTTTAAACGAGCAGTACTTC
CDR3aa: CASSQVAGGLNEQYF

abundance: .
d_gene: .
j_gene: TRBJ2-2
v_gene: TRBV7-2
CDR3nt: TGTGCCAGCAGCTACAGGGTAAACACCGGGGAGCTGTTTTTT
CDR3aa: CASSYRVNTGELFF

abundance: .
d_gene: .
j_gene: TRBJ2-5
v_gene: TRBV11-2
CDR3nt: TGTGCCAGCAGCTATAAAGATGGTTTAGTGACCCAGTACTTC
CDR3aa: CASSYKDGLVTQYF

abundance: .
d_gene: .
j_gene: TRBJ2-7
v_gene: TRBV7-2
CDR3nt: TGTGCCAGCAGCTTTCCTGGGACACCCTTTAGCTCCTACGAGCAGTACTTC
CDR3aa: CASSFPGTPFSSYEQYF

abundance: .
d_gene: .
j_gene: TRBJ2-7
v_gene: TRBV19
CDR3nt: TGTGCCAGTAGTGCCACGATCGCGGGCTACGAGCAGTACTTC
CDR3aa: CASSATIAGYEQYF

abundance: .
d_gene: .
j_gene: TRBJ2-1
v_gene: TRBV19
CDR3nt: TGTGCCAGTAGGCCACTTTCCAGCTCCTACAATGAGCAGTTCTTC
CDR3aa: CASRPLSSSYNEQFF

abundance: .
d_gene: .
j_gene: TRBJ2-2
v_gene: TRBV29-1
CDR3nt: TGCAGCGTTCCCCAGGGGTCCGGGGAGCTGTTTTTT
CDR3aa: CSVPQGSGELFF

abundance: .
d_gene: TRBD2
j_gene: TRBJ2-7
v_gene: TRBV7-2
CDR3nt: TGTGCCAGCAGCTTAGTTCCTAGCGGGGGGCTCCTCTCCTACGAGCAGTACTTC
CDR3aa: CASSLVPSGGLLSYEQYF

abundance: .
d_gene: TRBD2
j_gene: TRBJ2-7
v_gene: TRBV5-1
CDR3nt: TGCGCCAGCAAACTAGCGGGGAACTCCTACGAGCAGTACTTC
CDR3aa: CASKLAGNSYEQYF

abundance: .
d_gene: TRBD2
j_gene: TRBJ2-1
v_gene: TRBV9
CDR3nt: TGTGCCAGCAGAGTGGGACTAGCGTCCAATGAGCAGTTCTTC
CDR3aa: CASRVGLASNEQFF

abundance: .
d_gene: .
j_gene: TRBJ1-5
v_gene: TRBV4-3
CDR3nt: TGCGCCAGCAGCCAAGACAGGGGAAAAGTTCGGCCCCAGCATTTT
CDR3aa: CASSQDRGKVRPQHF

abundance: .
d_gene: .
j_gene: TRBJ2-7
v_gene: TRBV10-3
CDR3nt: TGTGCCATCAAAGCAGGACCAGGCTACGAGCAGTACTTC
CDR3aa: CAIKAGPGYEQYF

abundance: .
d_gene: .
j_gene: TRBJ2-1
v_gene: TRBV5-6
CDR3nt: TGTGCCAGCAGTTCTTACGGGGGCGCCTCCTACAATGAGCAGTTCTTC
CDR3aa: CASSSYGGASYNEQFF

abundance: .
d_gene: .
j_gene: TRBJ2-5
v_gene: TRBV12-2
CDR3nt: TGTGCAAGTCGCTTAGCGGCCTCGTCTTTATTGCCTCAAGAGACCCAGTACTTC
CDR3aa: CASRLAASSLLPQETQYF

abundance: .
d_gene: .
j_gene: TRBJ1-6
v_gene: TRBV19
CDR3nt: TGTGCCAGTAGTATGATGGGGAATTATAATTCACCCCTCCACTTT
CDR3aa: CASSMMGNYNSPLHF

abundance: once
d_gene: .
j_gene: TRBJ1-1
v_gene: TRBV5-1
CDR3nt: TGCGCCAGCAGCTTGAACGGTGGGACCACTGAAGCTTTCTTT
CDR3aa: CASSLNGGTTEAFF

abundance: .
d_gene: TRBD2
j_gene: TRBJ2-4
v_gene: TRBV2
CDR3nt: TGTGCCAGCAGCGGGACTAGGGGGGAGGTAAACATTCAGTACTTC
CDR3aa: CASSGTRGEVNIQYF

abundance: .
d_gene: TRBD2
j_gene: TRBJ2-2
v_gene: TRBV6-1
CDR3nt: TGTGCCAGCAGTGCCCTAGCGGGGGCGAACACCGGGGAGCTGTTTTTT
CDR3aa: CASSALAGANTGELFF

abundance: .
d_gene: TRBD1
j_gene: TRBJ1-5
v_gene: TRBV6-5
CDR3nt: TGTGCCAGCAGTAAATCCGGGACAGGGAACCAGCCCCAGCATTTT
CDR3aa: CASSKSGTGNQPQHF

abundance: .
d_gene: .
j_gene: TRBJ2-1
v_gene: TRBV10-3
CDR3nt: TGTGCCATCAGTAACCCCGGGACTCCTGAGCGGTTCTTC
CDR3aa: CAISNPGTPERFF

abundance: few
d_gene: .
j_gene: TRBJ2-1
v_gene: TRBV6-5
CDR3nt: TGTGCCAGCAGTTACGAGTGGGACAATGAGCAGTTCTTC
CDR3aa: CASSYEWDNEQFF

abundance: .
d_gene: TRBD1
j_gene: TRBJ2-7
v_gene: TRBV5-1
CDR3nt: TGCGCCAGCAGCTTGGACAGGGGGCGAAAGGACGAGCAGTACTTC
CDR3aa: CASSLDRGRKDEQYF

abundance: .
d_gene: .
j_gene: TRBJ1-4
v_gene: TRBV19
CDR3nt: TGTGCCAGCGTCCTGCGGGGGCCTAGTGAAAAACTGTTTTTT
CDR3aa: CASVLRGPSEKLFF